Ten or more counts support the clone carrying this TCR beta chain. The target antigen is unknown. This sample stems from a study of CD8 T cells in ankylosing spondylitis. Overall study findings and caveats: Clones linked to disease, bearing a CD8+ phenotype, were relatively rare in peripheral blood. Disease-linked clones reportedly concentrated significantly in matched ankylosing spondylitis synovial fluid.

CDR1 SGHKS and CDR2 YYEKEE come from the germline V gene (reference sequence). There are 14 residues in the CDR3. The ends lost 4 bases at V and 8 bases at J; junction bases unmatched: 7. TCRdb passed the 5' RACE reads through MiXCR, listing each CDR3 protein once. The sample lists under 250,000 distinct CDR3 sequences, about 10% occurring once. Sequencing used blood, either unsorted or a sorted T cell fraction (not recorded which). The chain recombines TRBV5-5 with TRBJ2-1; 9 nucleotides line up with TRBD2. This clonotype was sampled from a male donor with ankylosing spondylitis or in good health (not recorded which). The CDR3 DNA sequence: TGTGCCAGCAGCCCTTCGGCGGGAGGGGATGAGCAGTTCTTC. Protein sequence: CASSPSAGGDEQFF. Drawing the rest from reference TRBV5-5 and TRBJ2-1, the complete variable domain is DAGVTQSPTHLIKTRGQQVTLRCSPISGHKSVSWYQQVLGQGPQFIFQYYEKEERGRGNFPDRFSARQFPNYSSELNVNALLLGDSALYLCASSPSAGGDEQFFGPGTRLTVL.